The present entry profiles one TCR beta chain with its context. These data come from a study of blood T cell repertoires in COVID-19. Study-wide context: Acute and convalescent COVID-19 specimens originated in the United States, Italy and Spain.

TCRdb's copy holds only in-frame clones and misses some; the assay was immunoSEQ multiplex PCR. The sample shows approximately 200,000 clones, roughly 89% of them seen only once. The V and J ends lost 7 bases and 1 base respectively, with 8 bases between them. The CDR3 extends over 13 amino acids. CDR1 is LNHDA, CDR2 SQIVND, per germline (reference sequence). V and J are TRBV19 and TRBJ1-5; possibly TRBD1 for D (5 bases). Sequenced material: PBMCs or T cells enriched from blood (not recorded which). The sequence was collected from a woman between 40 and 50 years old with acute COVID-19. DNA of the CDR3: TGTGCCAGTAAGGGGTCCAGCAATCAGCCCCAGCATTTT. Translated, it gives CASKGSSNQPQHF.